The present TCR beta chain was sequenced within a study of CD8 T cells in Susac syndrome. Overall study results and limits: An acknowledgment was made by the study that its TCR sequencing and HLA analysis involved relatively few individuals.

Reverse transcription of about 0.45 to 1 ug RNA used random hexamers. An immunoSEQ multiplex PCR amplified TCR beta CDR3 over 54 Vbeta and 13 Jbeta. TCRdb recomputed calls from the immunoSEQ multiplex PCR reads with MiXCR, one row per CDR3 protein. Among around 190,000 distinct CDR3 sequences listed, approximately 93% were seen once. CDR3 length: 13 residues. V lost 6 bases, J lost 6 bases, and 4 bases stayed unmatched. Germline V CDR1 and CDR2: SGHDN, FVKESK. Note on this clonotype: Its target is not known.

Sequencing of TCR beta was performed on blood CD8+ and CD4+ T cells. TEMRA cells were FACS-enriched and CD8+ and CD4+ T cells negatively isolated. Sample: CD4+ T cells from PBMCs. V gene TRBV14 combines with J gene TRBJ1-2; 10 nucleotides agree with TRBD1. The TCR comes from a human donor in good health. The CDR3 loop is CASRGQGNDGYTF. The DNA for the CDR3 is TGTGCCAGCAGGGGACAGGGGAATGATGGCTACACCTTC.